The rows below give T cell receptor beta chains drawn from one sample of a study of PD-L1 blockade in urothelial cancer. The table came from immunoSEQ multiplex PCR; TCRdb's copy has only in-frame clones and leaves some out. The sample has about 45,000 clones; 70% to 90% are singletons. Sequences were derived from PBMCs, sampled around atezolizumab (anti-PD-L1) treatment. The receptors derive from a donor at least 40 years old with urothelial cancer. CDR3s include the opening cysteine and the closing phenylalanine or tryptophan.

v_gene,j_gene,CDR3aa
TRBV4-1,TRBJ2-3,CASSQLAGLRRTDTQYF
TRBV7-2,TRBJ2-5,CASRLLAGAWETQYF
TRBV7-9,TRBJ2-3,CASSFKREGRTDTQYF
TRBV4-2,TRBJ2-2,CASSRGPRNTGELFF
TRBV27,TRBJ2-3,CASSQKDRGGTDTQYF
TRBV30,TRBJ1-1,CAWSLSPTASRGAFF
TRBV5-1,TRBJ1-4,CASSLPAGGEKLFF
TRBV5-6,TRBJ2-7,CASSGRQGWYEQYF
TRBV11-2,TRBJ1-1,CASSLVGGGSVRTEAFF
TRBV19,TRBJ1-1,CASKLMNTEAFF
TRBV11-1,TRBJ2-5,CASSRQLAGGGETQYF
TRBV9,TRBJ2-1,CASSDPRDSYNEQFF
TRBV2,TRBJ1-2,CASSEGGYYGYTF
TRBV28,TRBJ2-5,CASSPGTRQETQYF
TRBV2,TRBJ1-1,CASRGGVGGTEAFF
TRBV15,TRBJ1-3,CATSRGPPQATLSSGNTIYF
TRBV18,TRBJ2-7,CASSPRREAEQYF
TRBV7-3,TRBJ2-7,CASSLNRDVSEQYF
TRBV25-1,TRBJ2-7,CASREAGGLGEQYF
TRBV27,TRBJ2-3,CASSLGQYSTDTQYF
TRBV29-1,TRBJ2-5,CSGRGWETQYF
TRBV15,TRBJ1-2,CATSRSPPWDSGYTF
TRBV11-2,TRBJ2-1,CASSFQGFAYNEQFF
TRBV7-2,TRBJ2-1,CASSARTSGNNEQFF
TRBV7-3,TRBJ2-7,CASSSAGAYEQYF
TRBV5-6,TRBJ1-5,CASSPGGNQPQHF
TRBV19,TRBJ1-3,CASSNPATGTAGNTIYF
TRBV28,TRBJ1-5,CASNPWTGGFNQPQHF
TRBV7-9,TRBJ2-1,CASSLAGGASQFF
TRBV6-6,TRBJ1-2,CASSYSGRTTYGYTF
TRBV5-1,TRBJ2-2,CASSEGQGGWTGELFF
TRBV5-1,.,CASSSGQGSYEQYF
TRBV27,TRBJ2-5,CASSSPIRGRRETQYF
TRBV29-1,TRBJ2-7,CSARTSGIGEQYF
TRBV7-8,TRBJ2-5,CASSLAQGQGGRPYF
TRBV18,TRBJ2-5,CASSRYQETQYF
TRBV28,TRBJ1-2,CASSTQDGYTF
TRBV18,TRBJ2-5,CASSPYDRGETQYF
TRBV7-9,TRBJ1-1,CASSLTVNTEAFF
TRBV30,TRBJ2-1,CAWSVGSQQFF
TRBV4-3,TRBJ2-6,CASSQEGHRTLSGANVLTF
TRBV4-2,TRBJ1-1,CASSLNTEAFF
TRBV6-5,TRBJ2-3,CASGGWPDTQYF
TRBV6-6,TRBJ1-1,CASRRQGVENTEAFF
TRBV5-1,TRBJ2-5,CASSSGQGGHVETQYF
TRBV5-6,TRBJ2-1,CASSLELAWNEQFF
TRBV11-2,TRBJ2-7,CASKTGVHEQYF
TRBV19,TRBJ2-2,CASSPNRGSWDTGELFF
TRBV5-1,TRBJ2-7,CASSPKDFGREQYF
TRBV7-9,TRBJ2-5,CASSLARGLAGHQETQYF
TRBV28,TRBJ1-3,CASRDRGLGNTIYF
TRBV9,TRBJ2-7,CASSVGSGGEQYF
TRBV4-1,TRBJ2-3,CASSQPRLGAPPGPSTDTQYF
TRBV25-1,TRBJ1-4,CASSEWGGTGGEKLFF
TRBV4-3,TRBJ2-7,CASSPLPLGAGSYEQYF
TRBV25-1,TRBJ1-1,CASTRGGYTEAFF
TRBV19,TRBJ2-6,CATGRGSSGANVLTF
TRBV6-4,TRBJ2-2,CASPVGREWNTGELFF
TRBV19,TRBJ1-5,CATRSRVGNQPQHF